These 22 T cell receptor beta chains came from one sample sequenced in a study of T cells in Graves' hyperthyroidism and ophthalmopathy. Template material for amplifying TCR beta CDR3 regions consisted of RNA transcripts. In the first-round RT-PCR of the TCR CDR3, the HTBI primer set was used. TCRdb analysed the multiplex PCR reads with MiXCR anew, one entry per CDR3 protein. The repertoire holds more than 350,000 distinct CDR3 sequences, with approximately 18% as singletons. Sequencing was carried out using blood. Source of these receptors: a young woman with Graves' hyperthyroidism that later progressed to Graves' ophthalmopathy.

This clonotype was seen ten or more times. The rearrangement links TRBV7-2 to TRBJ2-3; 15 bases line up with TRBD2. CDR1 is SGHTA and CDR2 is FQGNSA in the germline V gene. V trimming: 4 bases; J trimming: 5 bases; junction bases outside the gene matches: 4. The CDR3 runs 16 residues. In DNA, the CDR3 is TGTGCCAGCAGCTCTGCGGGACTAGCGGGAGGAGATACGCAGTATTTT. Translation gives CASSSAGLAGGDTQYF.

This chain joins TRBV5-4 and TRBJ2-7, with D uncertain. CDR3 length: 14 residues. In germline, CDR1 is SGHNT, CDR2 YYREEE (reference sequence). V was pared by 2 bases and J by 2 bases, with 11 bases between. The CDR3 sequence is CASSFDPMAYEQYF. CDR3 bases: TGTGCCAGCAGCTTCGACCCCATGGCCTACGAGCAGTACTTC.

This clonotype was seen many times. CDR3 bases: TGTGCCAGCAGTAACGAAGCGTTGACAGGGGGCCATGGCTACACCTTC. Amino acid sequence: CASSNEALTGGHGYTF. This chain links TRBV6-1 with TRBJ1-2; 10 bases are shared with TRBD1. The CDR3 covers 16 residues. The germline V gene has CDR1 MNHNS and CDR2 SASEGT. The J segment lost 6 bases and the V segment lost 5 bases, leaving 12 bases of the junction unmatched.

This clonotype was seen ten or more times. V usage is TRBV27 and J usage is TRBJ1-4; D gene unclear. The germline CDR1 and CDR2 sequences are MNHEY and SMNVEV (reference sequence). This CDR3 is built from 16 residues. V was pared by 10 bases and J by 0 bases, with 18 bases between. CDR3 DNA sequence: TGTGCCAACCCGAAGGCAGAACAAACAACTAATGAAAAACTGTTTTTT. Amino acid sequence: CANPKAEQTTNEKLFF. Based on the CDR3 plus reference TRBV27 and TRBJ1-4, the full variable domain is EAQVTQNPRYLITVTGKKLTVTCSQNMNHEYMSWYRQDPGLGLRQIYYSMNVEVTDKGDVPEGYKVSRKEKRNFPLILESPSPNQTSLYFCANPKAEQTTNEKLFFGSGTQLSVL.

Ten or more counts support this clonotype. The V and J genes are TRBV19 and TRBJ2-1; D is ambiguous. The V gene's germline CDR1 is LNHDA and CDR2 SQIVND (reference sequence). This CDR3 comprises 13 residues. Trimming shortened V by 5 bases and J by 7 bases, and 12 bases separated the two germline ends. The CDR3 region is CASSSSFANEQFF. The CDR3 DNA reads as TGTGCCAGTAGTTCCTCCTTTGCGAATGAGCAGTTCTTC.

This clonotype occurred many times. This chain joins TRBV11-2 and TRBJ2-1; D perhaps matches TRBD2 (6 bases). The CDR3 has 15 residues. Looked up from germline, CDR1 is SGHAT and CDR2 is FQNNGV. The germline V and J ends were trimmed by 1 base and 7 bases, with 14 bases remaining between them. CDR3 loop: CASSLGREGWNEQFF. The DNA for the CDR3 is TGTGCCAGCAGCTTAGGGCGGGAAGGCTGGAATGAGCAGTTCTTC.

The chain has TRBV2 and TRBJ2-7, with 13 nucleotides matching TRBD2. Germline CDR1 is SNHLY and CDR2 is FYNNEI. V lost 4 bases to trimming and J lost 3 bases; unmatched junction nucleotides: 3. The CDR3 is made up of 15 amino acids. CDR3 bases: TGTGCCAGCAGTGGGACTAGCGGGAGAGGCTACGAGCAGTACTTC. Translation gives CASSGTSGRGYEQYF.

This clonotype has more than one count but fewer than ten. In DNA, the CDR3 is TGCAGTGCTAACCCCCCGGGACAGGGGATATACAATGAGCAGTTCTTC. This encodes CSANPPGQGIYNEQFF. This sequence joins TRBV20-1 and TRBJ2-1; 10 nucleotides line up with TRBD1. This CDR3 is built from 16 residues. The J segment lost 4 bases and the V segment lost 4 bases, leaving 10 bases of the junction unmatched. In germline, CDR1 is DFQATT, CDR2 SNEGSKA (reference sequence).

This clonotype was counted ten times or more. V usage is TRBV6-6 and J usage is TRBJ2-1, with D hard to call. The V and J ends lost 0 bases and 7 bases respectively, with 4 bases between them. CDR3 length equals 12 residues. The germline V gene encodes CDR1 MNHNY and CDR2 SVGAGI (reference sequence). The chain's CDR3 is CASSYSSNEQFF. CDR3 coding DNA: TGTGCCAGCAGTTACTCTAGTAATGAGCAGTTCTTC.

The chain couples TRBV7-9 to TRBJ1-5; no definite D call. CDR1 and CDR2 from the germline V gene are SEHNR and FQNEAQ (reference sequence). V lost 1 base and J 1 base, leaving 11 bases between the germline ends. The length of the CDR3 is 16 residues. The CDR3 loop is CASSLDDWQSNQPQHF. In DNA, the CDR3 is TGTGCCAGCAGCTTAGACGACTGGCAGAGCAATCAGCCCCAGCATTTT.

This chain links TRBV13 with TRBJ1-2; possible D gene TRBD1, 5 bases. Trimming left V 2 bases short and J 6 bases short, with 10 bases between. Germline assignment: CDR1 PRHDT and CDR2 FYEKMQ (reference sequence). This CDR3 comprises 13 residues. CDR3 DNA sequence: TGTGCCAGCAGCTTAACGGAGGGGCATGGCTACACCTTC. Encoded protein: CASSLTEGHGYTF.

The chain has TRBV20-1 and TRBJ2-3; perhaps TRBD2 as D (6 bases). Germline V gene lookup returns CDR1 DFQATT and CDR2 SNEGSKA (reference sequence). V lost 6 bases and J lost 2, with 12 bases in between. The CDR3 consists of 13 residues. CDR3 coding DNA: TGCAGTGCACTATGGACTATCACAGATACGCAGTATTTT. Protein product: CSALWTITDTQYF.

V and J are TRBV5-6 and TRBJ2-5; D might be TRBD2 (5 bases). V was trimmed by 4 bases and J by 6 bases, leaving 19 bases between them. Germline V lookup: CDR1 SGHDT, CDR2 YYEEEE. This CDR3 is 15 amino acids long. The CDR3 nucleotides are TGTGCCAGCAGCCCCGGCCGAGGGTACACGCAGACCCAGTACTTC. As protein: CASSPGRGYTQTQYF.

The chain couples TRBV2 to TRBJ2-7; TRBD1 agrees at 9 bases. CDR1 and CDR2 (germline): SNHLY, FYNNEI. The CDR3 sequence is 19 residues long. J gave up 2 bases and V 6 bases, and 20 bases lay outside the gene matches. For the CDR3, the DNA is TGTGCCAGCAGCCATTACACCATAATGGGACAGGGTAACCCCTACGAGCAGTACTTC. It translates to CASSHYTIMGQGNPYEQYF.

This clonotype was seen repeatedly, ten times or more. The DNA of the CDR3 is TGTGCCAGTAGTCCGGCAGCCTATAGCAATCAGCCCCAGCATTTT. Translated: CASSPAAYSNQPQHF. This rearrangement joins TRBV19 to TRBJ1-5; D uncertain. The CDR3 totals 15 residues. The V end lost 5 bases, the J end lost 0 bases, and 11 bases lay between the germline ends. Germline V gene data show CDR1 as LNHDA and CDR2 as SQIVND (reference sequence).

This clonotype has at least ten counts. CDR3 in amino acids: CASSRGAGTDTQYF. DNA of the CDR3: TGTGCCAGCAGCCGAGGGGCGGGCACAGATACGCAGTATTTT. The V and J genes are TRBV28 and TRBJ2-3, with D perhaps matching TRBD1 or TRBD2 (5 bases each). Germline assignment: CDR1 MDHEN and CDR2 SYDVKM. This CDR3 comprises 14 residues. V shed 6 bases and J shed 1 base, with 11 bases lying between them.

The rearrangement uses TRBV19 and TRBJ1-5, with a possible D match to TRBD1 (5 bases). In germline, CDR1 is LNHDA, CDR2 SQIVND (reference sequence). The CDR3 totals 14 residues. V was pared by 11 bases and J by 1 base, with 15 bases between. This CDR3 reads CAVRGGLSNQPQHF. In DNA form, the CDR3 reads TGTGCCGTAAGGGGAGGGTTGAGCAATCAGCCCCAGCATTTT.

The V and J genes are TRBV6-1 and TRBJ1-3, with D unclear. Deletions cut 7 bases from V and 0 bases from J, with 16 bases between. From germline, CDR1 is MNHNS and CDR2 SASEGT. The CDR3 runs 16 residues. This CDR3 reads CASTDRPELSGNTIYF. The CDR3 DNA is TGTGCCAGCACAGATCGCCCAGAACTCTCTGGAAACACCATATATTTT.

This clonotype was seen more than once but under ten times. CDR3 region: CASSFDRGFVAFF. CDR3 DNA: TGTGCCAGCAGTTTTGACAGGGGGTTTGTAGCTTTCTTT. The rearrangement joins TRBV28 to TRBJ1-1, with 9 bases identical to TRBD1. The CDR3 contains 13 residues. Trimming cost V 3 bases and J 10 bases; bases outside gene matches: 6. Germline V lookup: CDR1 MDHEN, CDR2 SYDVKM.

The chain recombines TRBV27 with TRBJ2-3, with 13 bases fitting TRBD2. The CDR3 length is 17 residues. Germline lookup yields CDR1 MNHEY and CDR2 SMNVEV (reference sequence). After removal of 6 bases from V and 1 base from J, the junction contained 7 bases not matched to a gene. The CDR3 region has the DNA TGTGCCAGCAGAGAACTAGCGGGGGGGCCGGGCACAGATACGCAGTATTTT. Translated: CASRELAGGPGTDTQYF.

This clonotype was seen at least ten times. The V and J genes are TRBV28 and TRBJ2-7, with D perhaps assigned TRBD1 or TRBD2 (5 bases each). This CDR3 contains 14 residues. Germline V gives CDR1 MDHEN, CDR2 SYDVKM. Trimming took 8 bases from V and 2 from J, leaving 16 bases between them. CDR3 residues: CASGGAGYTYEQYF. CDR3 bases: TGTGCCAGCGGGGGTGCGGGCTACACCTACGAGCAGTACTTC. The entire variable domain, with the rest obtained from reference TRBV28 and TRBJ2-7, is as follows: DVKVTQSSRYLVKRTGEKVFLECVQDMDHENMFWYRQDPGLGLRLIYFSYDVKMKEKGDIPEGYSVSREKKERFSLILESASTNQTSMYLCASGGAGYTYEQYFGPGTRLTVT.

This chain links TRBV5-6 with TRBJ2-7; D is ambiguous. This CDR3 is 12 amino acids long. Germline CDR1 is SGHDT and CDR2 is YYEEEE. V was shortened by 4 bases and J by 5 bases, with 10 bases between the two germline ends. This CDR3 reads CASSGATNEQYF. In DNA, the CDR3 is TGTGCCAGCAGCGGAGCCACCAACGAGCAGTACTTC.